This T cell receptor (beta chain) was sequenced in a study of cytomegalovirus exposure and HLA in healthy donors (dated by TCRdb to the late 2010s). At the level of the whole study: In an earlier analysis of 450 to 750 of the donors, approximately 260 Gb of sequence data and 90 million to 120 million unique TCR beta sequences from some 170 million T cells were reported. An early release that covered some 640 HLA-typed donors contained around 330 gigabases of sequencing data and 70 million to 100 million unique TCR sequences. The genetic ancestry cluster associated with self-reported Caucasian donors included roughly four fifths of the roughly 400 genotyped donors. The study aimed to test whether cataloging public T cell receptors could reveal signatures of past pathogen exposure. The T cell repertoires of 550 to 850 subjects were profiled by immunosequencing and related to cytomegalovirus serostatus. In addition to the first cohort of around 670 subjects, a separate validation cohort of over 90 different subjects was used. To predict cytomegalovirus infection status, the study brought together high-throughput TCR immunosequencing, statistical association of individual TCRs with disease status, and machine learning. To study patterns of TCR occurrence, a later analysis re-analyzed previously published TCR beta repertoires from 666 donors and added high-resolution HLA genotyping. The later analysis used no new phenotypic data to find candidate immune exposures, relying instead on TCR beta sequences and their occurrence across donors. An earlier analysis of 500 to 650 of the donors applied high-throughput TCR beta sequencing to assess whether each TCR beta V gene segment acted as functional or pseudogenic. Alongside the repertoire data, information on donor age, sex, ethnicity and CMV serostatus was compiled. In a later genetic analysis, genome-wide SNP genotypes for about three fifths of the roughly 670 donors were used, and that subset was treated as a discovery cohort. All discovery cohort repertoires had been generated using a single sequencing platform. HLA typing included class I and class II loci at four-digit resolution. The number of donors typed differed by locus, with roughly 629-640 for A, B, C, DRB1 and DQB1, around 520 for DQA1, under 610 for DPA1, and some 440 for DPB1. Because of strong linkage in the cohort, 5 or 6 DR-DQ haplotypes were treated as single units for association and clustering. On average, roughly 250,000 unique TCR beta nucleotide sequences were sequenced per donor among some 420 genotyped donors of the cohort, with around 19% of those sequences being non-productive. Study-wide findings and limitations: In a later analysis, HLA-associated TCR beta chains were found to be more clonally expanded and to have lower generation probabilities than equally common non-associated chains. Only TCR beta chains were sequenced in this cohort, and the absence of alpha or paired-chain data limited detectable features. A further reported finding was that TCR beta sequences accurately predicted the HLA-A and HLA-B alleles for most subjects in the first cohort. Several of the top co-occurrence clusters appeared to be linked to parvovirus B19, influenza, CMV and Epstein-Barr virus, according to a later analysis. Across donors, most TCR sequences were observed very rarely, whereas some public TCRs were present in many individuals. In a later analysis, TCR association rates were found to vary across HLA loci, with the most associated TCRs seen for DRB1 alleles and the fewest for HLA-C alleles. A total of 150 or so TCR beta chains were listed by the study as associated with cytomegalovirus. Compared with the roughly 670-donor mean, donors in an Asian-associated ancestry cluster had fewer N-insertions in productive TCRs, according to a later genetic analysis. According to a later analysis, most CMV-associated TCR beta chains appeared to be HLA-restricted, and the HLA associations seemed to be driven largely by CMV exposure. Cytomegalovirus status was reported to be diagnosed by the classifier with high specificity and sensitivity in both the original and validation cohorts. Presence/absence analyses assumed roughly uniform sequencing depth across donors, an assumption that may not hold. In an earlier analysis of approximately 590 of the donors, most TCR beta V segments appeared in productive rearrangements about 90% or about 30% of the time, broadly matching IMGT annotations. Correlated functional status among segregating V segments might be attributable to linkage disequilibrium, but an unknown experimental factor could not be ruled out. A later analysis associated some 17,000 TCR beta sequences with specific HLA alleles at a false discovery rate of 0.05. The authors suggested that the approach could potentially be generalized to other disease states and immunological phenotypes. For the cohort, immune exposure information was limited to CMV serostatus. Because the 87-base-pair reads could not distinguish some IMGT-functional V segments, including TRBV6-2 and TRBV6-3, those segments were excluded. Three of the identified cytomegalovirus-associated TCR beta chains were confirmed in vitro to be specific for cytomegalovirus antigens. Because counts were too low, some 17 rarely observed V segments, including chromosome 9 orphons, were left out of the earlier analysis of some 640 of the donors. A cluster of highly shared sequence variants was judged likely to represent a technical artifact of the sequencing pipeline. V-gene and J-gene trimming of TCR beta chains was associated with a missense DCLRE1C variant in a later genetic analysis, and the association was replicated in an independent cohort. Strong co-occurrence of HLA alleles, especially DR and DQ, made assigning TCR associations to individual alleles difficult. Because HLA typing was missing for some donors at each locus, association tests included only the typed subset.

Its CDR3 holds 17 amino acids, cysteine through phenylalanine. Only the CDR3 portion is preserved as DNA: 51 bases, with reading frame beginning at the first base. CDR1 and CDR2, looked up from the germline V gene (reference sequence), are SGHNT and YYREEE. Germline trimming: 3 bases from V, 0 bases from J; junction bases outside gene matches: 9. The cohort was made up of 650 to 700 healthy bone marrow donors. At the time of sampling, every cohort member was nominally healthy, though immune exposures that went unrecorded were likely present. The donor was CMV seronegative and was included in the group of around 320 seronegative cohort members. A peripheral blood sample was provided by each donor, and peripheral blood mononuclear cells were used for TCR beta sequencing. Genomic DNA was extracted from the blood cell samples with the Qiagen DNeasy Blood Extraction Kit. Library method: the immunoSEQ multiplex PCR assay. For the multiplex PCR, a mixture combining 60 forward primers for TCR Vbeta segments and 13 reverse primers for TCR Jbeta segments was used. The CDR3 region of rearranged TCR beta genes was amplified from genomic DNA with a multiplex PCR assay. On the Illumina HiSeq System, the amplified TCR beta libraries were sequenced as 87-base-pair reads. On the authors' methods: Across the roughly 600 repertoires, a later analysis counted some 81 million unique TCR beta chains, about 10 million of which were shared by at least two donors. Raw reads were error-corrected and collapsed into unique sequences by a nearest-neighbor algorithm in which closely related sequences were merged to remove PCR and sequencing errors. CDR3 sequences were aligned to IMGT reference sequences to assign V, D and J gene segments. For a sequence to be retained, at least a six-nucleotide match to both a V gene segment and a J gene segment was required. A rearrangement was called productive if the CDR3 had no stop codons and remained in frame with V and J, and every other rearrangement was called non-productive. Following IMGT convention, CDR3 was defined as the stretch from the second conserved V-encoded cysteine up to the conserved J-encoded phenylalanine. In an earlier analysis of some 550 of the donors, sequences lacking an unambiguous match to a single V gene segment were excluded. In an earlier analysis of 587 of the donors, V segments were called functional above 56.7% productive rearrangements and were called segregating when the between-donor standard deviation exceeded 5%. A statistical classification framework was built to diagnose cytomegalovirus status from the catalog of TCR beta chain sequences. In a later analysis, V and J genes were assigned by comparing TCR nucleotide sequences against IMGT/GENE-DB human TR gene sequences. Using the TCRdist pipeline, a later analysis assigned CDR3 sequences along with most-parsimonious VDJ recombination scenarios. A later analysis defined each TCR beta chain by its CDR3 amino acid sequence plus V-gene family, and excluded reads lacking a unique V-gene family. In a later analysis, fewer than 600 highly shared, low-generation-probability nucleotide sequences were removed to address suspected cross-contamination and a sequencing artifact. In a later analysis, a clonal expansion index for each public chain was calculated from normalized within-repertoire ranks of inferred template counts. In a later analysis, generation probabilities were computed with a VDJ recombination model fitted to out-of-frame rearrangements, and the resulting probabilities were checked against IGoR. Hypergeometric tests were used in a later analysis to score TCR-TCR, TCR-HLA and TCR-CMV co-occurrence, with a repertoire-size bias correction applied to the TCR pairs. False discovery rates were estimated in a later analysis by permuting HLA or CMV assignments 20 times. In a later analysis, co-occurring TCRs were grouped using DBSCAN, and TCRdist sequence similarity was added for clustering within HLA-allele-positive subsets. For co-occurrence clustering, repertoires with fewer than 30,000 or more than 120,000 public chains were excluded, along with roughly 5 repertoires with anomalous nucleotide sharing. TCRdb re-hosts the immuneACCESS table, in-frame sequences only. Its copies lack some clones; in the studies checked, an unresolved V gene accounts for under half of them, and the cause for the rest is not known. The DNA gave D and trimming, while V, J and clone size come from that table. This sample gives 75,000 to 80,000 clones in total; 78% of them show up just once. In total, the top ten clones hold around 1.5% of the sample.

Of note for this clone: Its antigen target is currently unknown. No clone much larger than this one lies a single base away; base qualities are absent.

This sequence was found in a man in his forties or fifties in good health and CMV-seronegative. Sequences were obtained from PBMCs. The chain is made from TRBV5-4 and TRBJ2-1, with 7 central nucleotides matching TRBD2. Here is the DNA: TGTGCCAGCAGCTCCCTTGAAGCGGGACTCTCCTACAATGAGCAGTTCTTC. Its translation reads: CASSSLEAGLSYNEQFF.